A single sample is the source of the 2 T cell receptor beta chains below, sequenced in a study of CD8 T cells in Susac syndrome. Random hexamers were used to reverse transcribe an amount of roughly 0.5 to 1 ug RNA. TCRdb reprocessed the immunoSEQ multiplex PCR reads with MiXCR, giving one entry per CDR3 protein. The table lists some 180,000 distinct CDR3 sequences, about 95% of them singletons. What was sequenced was CD4+ T cells from PBMCs. Source of these receptors: a human donor in good health.

The chain joins TRBV29-1 to TRBJ1-2, with TRBD1 as a possible D gene (5 bases). Trimming left V 5 bases short and J 5 bases short, with 18 bases between. Looked up from germline, CDR1 is SQVTM and CDR2 is ANQGSEA. The CDR3 has 14 amino acids. The CDR3 here is CSVRPGLSGYGYTF. The DNA for the CDR3 is TGCAGCGTTCGACCGGGACTCTCGGGGTATGGCTACACCTTC.

The rearrangement uses TRBV14 and TRBJ2-5; D gene ambiguous. V shed 4 bases and J shed 5 bases, with 11 bases lying between them. Per germline, CDR1 SGHDN and CDR2 FVKESK. The CDR3 sequence is 13 residues long. CDR3 sequence (DNA): TGTGCCAGCAGCCTCGACCTTTGGGAGACCCAGTACTTC. It codes for CASSLDLWETQYF.